The next 25 T cell receptor beta chains were all read from a single sample in a study of T-cell memory formation after mild COVID-19. TCRdb re-analysed the 5' RACE reads in MiXCR, keeping a single row per CDR3 protein. The sample includes 470,000 or so distinct CDR3 sequences, approximately 23% of them seen just once. Sequencing used PBMCs or a T cell subset sorted from them (not recorded which). The receptors here all came from an adult woman who had mild COVID-19 (a few samples of this study predate the infection). Cell type and time point are not known.

The rearrangement joins TRBV6-5 to TRBJ2-7; either TRBD1 or TRBD2 may fit D (6 bases each). There are 14 residues in the CDR3. V was trimmed by 2 bases and J by 5 bases, leaving 13 bases between them. Germline assignment: CDR1 MNHEY and CDR2 SVGAGI. The CDR3 region is CASSYRGPHDEQYF. CDR3 in DNA: TGTGCCAGCAGTTACCGGGGGCCCCACGACGAGCAGTACTTC.

This clonotype has only a few counts. The chain is built from TRBV6-1 and TRBJ1-1; the D gene is possibly TRBD1 (5 bases). The CDR3 has 15 residues. V lost 3 bases and J 5 bases, leaving 16 bases between the germline ends. Germline V gene sequence: CDR1 MNHNS, CDR2 SASEGT. This chain's CDR3 is CASSDMGEPGTEAFF. The DNA of the CDR3 is TGTGCCAGCAGTGACATGGGGGAACCAGGGACTGAAGCTTTCTTT.

This clonotype has a handful of counts. In DNA, the CDR3 is TGTGCCAGCAGCTTACTTCCAGGGGGCGGCTCAGATACGCAGTATTTT. Translation gives CASSLLPGGGSDTQYF. V and J are TRBV7-3 and TRBJ2-3, with 8 bases fitting TRBD1. In germline, CDR1 is SGHTA, CDR2 FQGTGA. V trimming: 2 bases; J trimming: 4 bases; junction bases outside the gene matches: 8. This CDR3 comprises 16 residues.

CDR3 sequence: CSAGQGPAEAFF. The CDR3 nucleotides are TGCAGCGCCGGACAGGGTCCCGCTGAAGCTTTCTTT. The V and J genes are TRBV29-1 and TRBJ1-1; 8 nucleotides agree with TRBD1. J lost 6 bases, V lost 7 bases, and 7 bases had no gene match. The CDR3 is made up of 12 amino acids. Germline lookup yields CDR1 SQVTM and CDR2 ANQGSEA.

This clonotype was detected a few times. The J gene is TRBJ2-3, the V gene TRBV7-9; no reliable D call. With 5 bases removed from V and 5 bases from J, the gap between germline ends came to 8 bases. The CDR3 spans 12 residues. Looked up from germline, CDR1 is SEHNR and CDR2 is FQNEAQ (reference sequence). The CDR3 DNA reads TGTGCCAGCAGCATCCTCGTAGATACGCAGTATTTT. Translation gives CASSILVDTQYF.

In this sample, this clonotype turned up a few times. This chain joins TRBV9 and TRBJ1-1; 10 positions match TRBD1. The junction had 3 bases not matched to a gene; V was cut back by 3 bases and J by 1 base. The length of the CDR3 is 15 residues. Per germline, CDR1 SGDLS and CDR2 YYNGEE. The CDR3 sequence is CASSGQGAGNTEAFF. In DNA, the CDR3 is TGTGCCAGCAGCGGACAGGGGGCTGGGAACACTGAAGCTTTCTTT.

The V gene is TRBV6-1, the J gene TRBJ2-1; 8 bases match TRBD1. Germline-derived CDR1 and CDR2 are MNHNS and SASEGT. The junction had 12 bases not matched to a gene; V was cut back by 8 bases and J by 9 bases. This CDR3 region has 14 residues. The CDR3 region is CASQIQGGTPEQFF. DNA of the CDR3: TGTGCCAGCCAGATACAGGGGGGAACGCCTGAGCAGTTCTTC.

The chain combines TRBV4-2 with TRBJ2-3; the match to TRBD1 covers 10 bases. With 3 bases clipped from V and 2 bases from J, the junction kept 2 bases outside the gene matches. From germline, CDR1 is LGHNA and CDR2 YNFKEQ. The CDR3 runs 15 residues. Here the CDR3 reads CASSHGTGDTDTQYF. The CDR3 bases are TGTGCCAGCAGCCACGGGACAGGGGACACAGATACGCAGTATTTT.

This clonotype was seen only a few times. This chain joins TRBV7-2 and TRBJ2-4; TRBD1 agrees at 12 bases. Per the germline V gene, CDR1 is SGHTA and CDR2 is FQGNSA. V shed 2 bases, J shed 1 base, and the junction held 9 bases outside the gene matches. This CDR3 spans 19 amino acids. CDR3 in DNA: TGTGCCAGCAGCTTACACCGGGACAGGGGGCAGGGGGCCAAAAACATTCAGTACTTC. Its protein product is CASSLHRDRGQGAKNIQYF.

This clonotype has a count of ten or more. The chain carries TRBV15 and TRBJ2-2; 8 bases match TRBD2. Germline loops: CDR1 LNHNV, CDR2 YYDKDF (reference sequence). V gave up 1 base and J gave up 1 base; unmatched junction bases: 2. This CDR3 contains 16 residues. The CDR3 loop reads CATSRGAGENTGELFF. The DNA for the CDR3 is TGTGCCACCAGCAGAGGAGCGGGAGAGAACACCGGGGAGCTGTTTTTT.

This clonotype was counted only a few times. This chain joins TRBV24-1 and TRBJ2-7; 10 positions agree with TRBD1. Germline loops: CDR1 KGHDR, CDR2 SFDVKD. The J segment lost 4 bases and the V segment lost 4 bases, leaving 6 bases of the junction unmatched. The CDR3 runs 15 residues. The CDR3 loop is CATSDVTGGIYEQYF. The CDR3 region has the DNA TGTGCCACCAGTGACGTGACAGGGGGCATTTACGAGCAGTACTTC.

This clonotype occurred a few times. The CDR3 bases are TGTGCCAGCAGCTTAGAGACAGGGCGGAGGGATGAAGCTTTCTTT. Protein: CASSLETGRRDEAFF. The chain employs TRBV7-9 and TRBJ1-1, with 7 bases aligning to TRBD1. CDR1 is SEHNR, CDR2 FQNEAQ, per germline (reference sequence). This CDR3 contains 15 residues. With V trimmed by 1 base and J by 7 bases, 9 bases remained unmatched.

This clonotype was seen many times. V is TRBV7-2 and J is TRBJ1-5, with 10 bases fitting TRBD1. The CDR3 sequence is 18 residues long. V lost 0 bases and J lost 0; bases outside the gene matches: 5. CDR1 and CDR2 (germline): SGHTA, FQGNSA. CDR3 loop: CASSLALTGGNSNQPQHF. The CDR3 region has the DNA TGTGCCAGCAGCTTAGCGTTGACAGGGGGCAATAGCAATCAGCCCCAGCATTTT.

The chain employs TRBV6-5 and TRBJ1-6; TRBD1 matches 8 bases. Trimming removed 5 bases from V and 10 bases from J; junction bases left unmatched: 7. Germline lookup yields CDR1 MNHEY and CDR2 SVGAGI. This CDR3 comprises 14 residues. CDR3 amino acids: CASSVQGAGSPLHF. The CDR3, as DNA: TGTGCCAGCAGTGTCCAGGGGGCAGGCTCACCCCTCCACTTT.

The V gene is TRBV7-9, the J gene TRBJ2-5; TRBD1 matches at 8 bases. The germline gives CDR1 SEHNR, CDR2 FQNEAQ (reference sequence). CDR3 length: 16 amino acids. V lost 3 bases and J lost 1; bases outside the gene matches: 7. CDR3: CASSFPLTGVQETQYF. The CDR3 DNA reads TGTGCCAGCAGCTTCCCACTGACAGGGGTCCAAGAGACCCAGTACTTC.

The chain carries TRBV19 and TRBJ1-2; TRBD1 agrees at 7 bases. Germline CDR1 reads LNHDA; CDR2 reads SQIVND (reference sequence). The CDR3 contains 11 residues. The V gene end was trimmed by 10 bases and the J gene end by 8 bases; junction bases not matched to a gene: 7. In DNA form, the CDR3 reads TGTGCCACCTCGACAGGGAAAGGCTACACCTTC. It is translated as CATSTGKGYTF.

This clonotype was counted many times. The chain recombines TRBV29-1 with TRBJ2-1, with D possibly being TRBD2 (5 bases). The V and J ends lost 2 bases and 5 bases respectively, with 13 bases between them. Per germline, CDR1 SQVTM and CDR2 ANQGSEA. The CDR3 runs 14 residues. The CDR3 nucleotides read TGCAGCGTTGAAAGGCTCGGGAAAAACAATGAGCAGTTCTTC. Amino acids: CSVERLGKNNEQFF.

V and J are TRBV29-1 and TRBJ1-2; D unresolved. The CDR3 has 13 residues. Germline V CDR1 and CDR2: SQVTM, ANQGSEA. Between the trimmed V and J ends, which lost 5 bases and 2 bases, there was a span of 12 bases. CDR3 nucleotide sequence: TGCAGCGTTCACAATTCCCGGAACTATGGCTACACCTTC. Translating it yields CSVHNSRNYGYTF.

This clonotype came up a few times. The rearrangement uses TRBV7-9 and TRBJ1-2; no reliable D call. This CDR3 is 14 amino acids long. Germline V gene lookup returns CDR1 SEHNR and CDR2 FQNEAQ (reference sequence). Trimming cost V 1 base and J 4 bases, with 10 bases left between them. The CDR3 here is CASSLGVKVYGYTF. CDR3 nucleotides: TGTGCCAGCAGCTTAGGGGTTAAGGTCTATGGCTACACCTTC.

This clonotype was seen only a few times. The chain is built from TRBV12-3 or TRBV12-4 and TRBJ2-5; 9 nucleotides line up with TRBD2. This CDR3 comprises 17 residues. V was clipped by 3 bases and J by 5 bases; unmatched bases: 13. The CDR3 DNA reads as TGTGCCAGCAGTTTGTCAGTAGCGGGGGTATTTGCGGAGACCCAGTACTTC. It yields the protein CASSLSVAGVFAETQYF.

V gene TRBV5-1 combines with J gene TRBJ2-7; D possibly corresponds to TRBD1 (6 bases). CDR1 SGHRS and CDR2 YFSETQ come from the germline V gene. With 5 bases removed from V and 2 bases from J, the gap between germline ends came to 17 bases. This CDR3 is 15 amino acids long. The CDR3 loop is CASSSGTQLAYEQYF. The CDR3 bases are TGCGCCAGCAGTTCCGGGACACAACTGGCCTACGAGCAGTACTTC.

This clonotype appeared many times. The gene calls are TRBV7-9 and TRBJ2-3; TRBD1 matches 11 bases. V shed 5 bases and J 2 bases; nucleotides not matched to a gene: 6. Germline lookup yields CDR1 SEHNR and CDR2 FQNEAQ (reference sequence). CDR3 length: 16 residues. CDR3 region: CASSDRDRGFTDTQYF. The CDR3 region has the DNA TGTGCCAGCAGCGACCGGGACAGGGGGTTCACAGATACGCAGTATTTT.

This clonotype occurred a few times. This rearrangement joins TRBV7-9 to TRBJ2-1, with 12 bases lining up with TRBD2. Germline V CDR1 and CDR2: SEHNR, FQNEAQ (reference sequence). The V segment lost 4 bases and the J segment 6 bases; nucleotides outside the gene matches: 4. The CDR3 loop spans 15 amino acids. The CDR3 region is CASSSSGGAANEQFF. CDR3 nucleotide sequence: TGTGCCAGCAGCTCTAGCGGGGGGGCTGCCAATGAGCAGTTCTTC.

This clonotype was picked up a small number of times. The chain joins TRBV7-6 to TRBJ1-5, with a weak D call TRBD1 (5 bases). Germline lookup yields CDR1 SGHVS and CDR2 FNYEAQ. The V gene lost 5 bases and the J gene lost 5 bases, with 13 bases spanning the gap. There are 14 residues in the CDR3. For the CDR3, the DNA is TGTGCCAGCAGCCCGGGTCGGGGGGATCAGCCCCAGCATTTT. This encodes CASSPGRGDQPQHF.

A few counts support this clonotype. This sequence joins TRBV7-6 and TRBJ2-1; 10 nucleotides match TRBD1. Germline loops: CDR1 SGHVS, CDR2 FNYEAQ. There are 15 residues in the CDR3. Germline trimming cut 0 bases from V and 7 bases from J; bases unmatched to any gene: 3. CDR3 protein: CASSLAGTGVNEQFF. CDR3 bases: TGTGCCAGCAGCTTAGCCGGGACAGGGGTGAATGAGCAGTTCTTC.